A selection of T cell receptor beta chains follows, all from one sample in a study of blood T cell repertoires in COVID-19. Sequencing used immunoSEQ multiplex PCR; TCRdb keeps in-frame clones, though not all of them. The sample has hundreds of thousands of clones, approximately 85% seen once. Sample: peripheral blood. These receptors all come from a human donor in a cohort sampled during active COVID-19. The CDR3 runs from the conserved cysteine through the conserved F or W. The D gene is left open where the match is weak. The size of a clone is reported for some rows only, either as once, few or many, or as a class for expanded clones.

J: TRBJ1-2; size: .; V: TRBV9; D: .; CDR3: CASSPRGGNYGYTF; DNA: TGTGCCAGCAGCCCCAGGGGTGGCAACTATGGCTACACCTTC
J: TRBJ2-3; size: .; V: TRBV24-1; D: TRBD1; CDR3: CATSDVGDSSNGYTQYF; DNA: TGTGCCACCAGTGATGTGGGGGACAGTTCTAATGGTTATACGCAGTATTTT
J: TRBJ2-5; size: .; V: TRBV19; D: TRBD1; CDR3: CASTQGAGETQYF; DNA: TGTGCCAGTACGCAGGGGGCCGGGGAGACCCAGTACTTC
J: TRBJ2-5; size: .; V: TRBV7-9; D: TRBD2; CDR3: CASSLGVSGIQETQYF; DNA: TGTGCCAGCAGCTTAGGGGTTAGCGGGATCCAAGAGACCCAGTACTTC
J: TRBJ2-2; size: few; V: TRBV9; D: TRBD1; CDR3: CASSLGQGALRNTGELFF; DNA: TGTGCCAGCAGTTTAGGACAGGGGGCGCTAAGGAACACCGGGGAGCTGTTTTTT
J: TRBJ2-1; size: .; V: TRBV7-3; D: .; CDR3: CASSFGRSSYNEQFF; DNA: TGTGCCAGCAGCTTTGGGAGGAGCTCCTACAATGAGCAGTTCTTC
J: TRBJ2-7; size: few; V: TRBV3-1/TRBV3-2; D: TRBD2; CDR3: CASSPWTSKAYEQYF; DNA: TGTGCCAGCAGCCCGTGGACTAGCAAGGCCTACGAGCAGTACTTC
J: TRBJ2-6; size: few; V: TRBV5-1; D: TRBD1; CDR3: CASSLVGQGSIGANVLTF; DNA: TGCGCCAGCAGCTTGGTGGGACAGGGTTCCATCGGGGCCAACGTCCTGACTTTC
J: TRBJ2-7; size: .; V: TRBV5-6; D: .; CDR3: CASSFGFQDEQYF; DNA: TGTGCCAGCAGCTTTGGGTTCCAGGACGAGCAGTACTTC
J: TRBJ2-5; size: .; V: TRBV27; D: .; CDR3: CASRGAGRGARRETQYF; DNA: TGTGCCAGCAGGGGAGCGGGACGGGGGGCGCGACGGGAGACCCAGTACTTC
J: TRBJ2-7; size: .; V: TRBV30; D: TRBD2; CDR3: CALTGASGRPYEQYF; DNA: TGTGCCCTGACGGGGGCTAGCGGGAGACCCTACGAGCAGTACTTC
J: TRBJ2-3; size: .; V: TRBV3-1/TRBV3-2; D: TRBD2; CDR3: CASSQSGTSGPDTQYF; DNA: TGTGCCAGCAGCCAATCGGGGACTAGCGGGCCCGATACGCAGTATTTT
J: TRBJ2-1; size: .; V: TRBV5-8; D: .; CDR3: CASSAQGQYYNEQFF; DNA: TGTGCCAGCAGCGCCCAGGGCCAATATTACAATGAGCAGTTCTTC
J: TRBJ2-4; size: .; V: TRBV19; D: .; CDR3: CASSMFGAGQNIQYF; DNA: TGTGCCAGTAGTATGTTCGGCGCGGGCCAAAACATTCAGTACTTC
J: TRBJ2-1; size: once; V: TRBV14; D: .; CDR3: CASSQDLGVHEQFF; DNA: TGTGCCAGCAGCCAAGACTTGGGAGTACATGAGCAGTTCTTC
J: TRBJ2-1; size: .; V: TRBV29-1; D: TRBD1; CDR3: CSVVNRGEEQFF; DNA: TGCAGCGTTGTAAACAGGGGAGAGGAGCAGTTCTTC
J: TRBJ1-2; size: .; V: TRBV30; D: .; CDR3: CAWSVQQDIYGYTF; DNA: TGTGCCTGGAGTGTACAACAGGATATCTATGGCTACACCTTC
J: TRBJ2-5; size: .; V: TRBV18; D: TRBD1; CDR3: CASSPQQGRQETQYF; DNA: TGTGCCAGCTCACCTCAACAGGGGCGGCAAGAGACCCAGTACTTC
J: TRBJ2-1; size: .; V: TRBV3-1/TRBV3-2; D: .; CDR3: CASSQDPQDANEQFF; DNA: TGTGCCAGCAGCCAAGATCCCCAGGATGCCAATGAGCAGTTCTTC
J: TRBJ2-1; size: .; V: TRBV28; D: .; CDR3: CASSSGGTAGYNEQFF; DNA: TGTGCCAGCAGTTCGGGCGGGACAGCGGGTTACAATGAGCAGTTCTTC
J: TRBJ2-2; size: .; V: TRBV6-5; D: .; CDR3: CASSDSRGELFF; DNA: TGTGCCAGCAGTGACTCGCGGGGGGAGCTGTTTTTT
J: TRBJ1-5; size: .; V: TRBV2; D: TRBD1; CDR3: CASAPGQGVNQPQHF; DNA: TGTGCCAGCGCTCCGGGACAGGGGGTTAATCAGCCCCAGCATTTT
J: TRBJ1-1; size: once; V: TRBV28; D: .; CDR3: CASNEDTPGVNTEAFF; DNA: TGTGCCAGCAATGAGGACACCCCAGGGGTGAACACTGAAGCTTTCTTT
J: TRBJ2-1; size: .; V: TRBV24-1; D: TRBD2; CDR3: CATSQTSGRYNEQFF; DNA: TGTGCCACCAGTCAAACTAGCGGGAGATACAATGAGCAGTTCTTC
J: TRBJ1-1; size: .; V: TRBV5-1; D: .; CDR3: CASSLDSRGFTEAFF; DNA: TGCGCCAGCAGCTTGGATTCCAGGGGATTCACTGAAGCTTTCTTT
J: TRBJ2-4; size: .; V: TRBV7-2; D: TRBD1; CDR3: CASSTGQGAPKNIQYF; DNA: TGTGCCAGCAGCACCGGACAGGGGGCACCCAAAAACATTCAGTACTTC
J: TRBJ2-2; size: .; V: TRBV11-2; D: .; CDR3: CASSLTTGGGTGELFF; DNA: TGTGCCAGCAGCTTAACCACAGGGGGGGGAACCGGGGAGCTGTTTTTT
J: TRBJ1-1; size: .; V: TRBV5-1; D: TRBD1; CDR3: CASSLGGTGFSTEAFF; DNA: TGCGCCAGCAGCTTGGGAGGGACAGGTTTTAGCACTGAAGCTTTCTTT
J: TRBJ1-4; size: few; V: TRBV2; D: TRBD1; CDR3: CASSAGGELFF; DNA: TGTGCCAGCAGTGCAGGGGGTGAACTGTTTTTT
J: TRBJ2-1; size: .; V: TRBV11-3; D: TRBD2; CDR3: CASSLSGGSGNEQFF; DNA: TGTGCCAGCAGCTTATCGGGAGGTTCAGGCAATGAGCAGTTCTTC